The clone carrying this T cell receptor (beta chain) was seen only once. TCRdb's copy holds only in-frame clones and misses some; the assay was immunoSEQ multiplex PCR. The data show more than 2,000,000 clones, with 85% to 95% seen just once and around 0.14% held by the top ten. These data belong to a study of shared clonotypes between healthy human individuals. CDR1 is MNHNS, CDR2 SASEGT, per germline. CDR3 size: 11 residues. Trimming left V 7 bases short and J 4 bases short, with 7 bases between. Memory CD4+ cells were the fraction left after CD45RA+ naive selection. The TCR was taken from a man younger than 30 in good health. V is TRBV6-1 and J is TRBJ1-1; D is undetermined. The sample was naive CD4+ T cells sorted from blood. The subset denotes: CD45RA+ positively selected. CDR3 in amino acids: CASIRGTEAFF. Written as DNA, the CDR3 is TGTGCCAGCATACGGGGCACTGAAGCTTTCTTT.